This T cell receptor (beta chain) was sequenced during a study of cytomegalovirus exposure and HLA in healthy donors. Study findings and constraints: Overall, some 160 TCR beta chains were annotated as cytomegalovirus-associated. The tendency of first-cohort TCR clusters to co-occur in the approximately 120 validation repertoires was identified by a subsequent analysis. In vitro checks showed that three CMV-associated chains really do target CMV antigens.

Only in-frame clones appear in the TCRdb table, and some are missing; sequencing was by immunoSEQ multiplex PCR. In the table there are some 130,000 clones, 75% to 90% of which are singletons. Comment on this clone: Its antigen is currently unknown.

Separate from the approximately 700-subject first cohort was the approximately 120-subject validation cohort, to which the donors belonged. The CDR3 runs 15 residues. The V gene end was trimmed by 4 bases and the J gene end by 2 bases; junction bases not matched to a gene: 6. Germline lookup yields CDR1 MNHNY and CDR2 SVGAGI (reference sequence). The sequence was collected from a young woman in good health and CMV-seronegative. This chain joins TRBV6-6 and TRBJ2-7; TRBD1 agrees at 9 bases. Material: PBMCs. CDR3 residues: CASSFGGQGAYEQYF. The CDR3 DNA follows: TGTGCCAGCAGTTTCGGGGGACAGGGAGCCTACGAGCAGTACTTC.